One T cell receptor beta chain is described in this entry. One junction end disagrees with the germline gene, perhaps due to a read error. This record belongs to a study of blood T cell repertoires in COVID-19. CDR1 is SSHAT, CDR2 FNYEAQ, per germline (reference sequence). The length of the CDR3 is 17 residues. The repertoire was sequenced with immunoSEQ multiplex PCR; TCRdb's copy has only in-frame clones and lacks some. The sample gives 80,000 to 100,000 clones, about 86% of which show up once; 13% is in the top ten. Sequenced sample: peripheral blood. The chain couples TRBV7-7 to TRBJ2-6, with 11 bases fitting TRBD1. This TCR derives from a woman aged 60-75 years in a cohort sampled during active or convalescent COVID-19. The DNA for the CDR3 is TGTGCTAGCAGCCCGGGACAGGGGGTAACTGGGGCCAACGTCCTGACTTTC. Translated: CASSPGQGVTGANVLTF.